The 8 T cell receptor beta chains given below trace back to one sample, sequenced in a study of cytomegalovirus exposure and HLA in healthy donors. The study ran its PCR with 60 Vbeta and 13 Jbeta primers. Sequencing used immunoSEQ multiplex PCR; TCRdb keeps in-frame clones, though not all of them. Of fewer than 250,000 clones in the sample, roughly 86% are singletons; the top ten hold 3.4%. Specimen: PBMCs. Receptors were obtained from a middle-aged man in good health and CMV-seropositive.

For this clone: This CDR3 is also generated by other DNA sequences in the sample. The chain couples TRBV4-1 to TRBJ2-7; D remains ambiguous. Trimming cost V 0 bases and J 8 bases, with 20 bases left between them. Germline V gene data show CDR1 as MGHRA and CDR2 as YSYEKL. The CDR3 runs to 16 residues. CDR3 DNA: TGCGCCAGCAGCCAAGAGCCCGTCAGCGAGCCCGCCAAGCAGTACTTC. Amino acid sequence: CASSQEPVSEPAKQYF.

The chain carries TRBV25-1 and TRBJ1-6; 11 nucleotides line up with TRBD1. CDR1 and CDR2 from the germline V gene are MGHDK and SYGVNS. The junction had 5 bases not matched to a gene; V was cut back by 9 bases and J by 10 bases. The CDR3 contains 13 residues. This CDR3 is CASSGTGGSPLHF. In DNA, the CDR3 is TGTGCCAGTTCCGGGACAGGGGGGTCACCCCTCCACTTT.

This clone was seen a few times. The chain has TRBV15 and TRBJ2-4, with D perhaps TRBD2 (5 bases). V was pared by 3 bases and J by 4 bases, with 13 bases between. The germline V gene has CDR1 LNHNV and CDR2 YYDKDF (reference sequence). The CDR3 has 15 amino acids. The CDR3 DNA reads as TGTGCCACCAGCAGTCGCGAGGGTATAAAAAACATTCAGTACTTC. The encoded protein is CATSSREGIKNIQYF.

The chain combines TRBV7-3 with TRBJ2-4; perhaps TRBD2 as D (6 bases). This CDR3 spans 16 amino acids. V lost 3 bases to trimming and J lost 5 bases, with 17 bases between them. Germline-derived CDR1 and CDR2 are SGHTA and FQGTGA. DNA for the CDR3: TGTGCCAGCAGCTTGGAGGGTAGGGGCCGGCAAAACATTCAGTACTTC. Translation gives CASSLEGRGRQNIQYF.

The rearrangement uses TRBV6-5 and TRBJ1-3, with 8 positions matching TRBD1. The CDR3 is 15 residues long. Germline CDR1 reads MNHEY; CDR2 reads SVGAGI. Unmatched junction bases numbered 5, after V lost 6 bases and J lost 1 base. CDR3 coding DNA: TGTGCCAGCAGAGGCAGGGGGCTTTCTGGAAACACCATATATTTT. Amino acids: CASRGRGLSGNTIYF.

Here the CDR3 DNA reads TGCGCCAGCACAAGGGACTACCCTTACAATGAGCAGTTCTTC. Translation: CASTRDYPYNEQFF. The gene calls are TRBV10-2 and TRBJ2-1, with 7 bases fitting TRBD2. The V gene end was trimmed by 7 bases and the J gene end by 4 bases; junction bases not matched to a gene: 7. The CDR3 spans 14 residues. CDR1 is WSHSY and CDR2 is SAAADI in the germline V gene.

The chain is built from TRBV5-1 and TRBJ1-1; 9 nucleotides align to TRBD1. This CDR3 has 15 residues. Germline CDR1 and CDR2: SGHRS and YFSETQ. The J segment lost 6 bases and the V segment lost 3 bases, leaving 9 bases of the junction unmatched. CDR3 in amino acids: CASSSWTGASSEAFF. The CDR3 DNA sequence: TGCGCCAGCAGCTCCTGGACAGGGGCCAGTTCTGAAGCTTTCTTT.

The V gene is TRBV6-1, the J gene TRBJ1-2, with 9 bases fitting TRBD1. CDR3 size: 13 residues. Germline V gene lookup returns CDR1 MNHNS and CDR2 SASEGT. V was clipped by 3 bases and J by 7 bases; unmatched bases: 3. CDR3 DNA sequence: TGTGCCAGCAGTGACCGACAGGGGGGTGGCTACACCTTC. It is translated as CASSDRQGGGYTF.